These 12 T cell receptor beta chains were sequenced from one sample in a study of vaccination and CD4 T cells after COVID-19. Each CDR3 protein is one row after TCRdb ran MiXCR on the PCR reads. The data show 35,000 to 45,000 distinct CDR3 sequences, with about 34% seen just once and about 5.3% held by the top ten. The time point is: late sampling 161 to 241 days after vaccination in a few convalescent patients. The source was CD4+ T cells from blood, collected about 7 months after SARS-CoV-2 vaccination. Source of these receptors: a human donor who had recovered from COVID-19.

The genes are TRBV10-2 and TRBJ2-5, with D maybe TRBD1 (6 bases). V lost 3 bases to trimming and J lost 4 bases, with 15 bases between them. This CDR3 is built from 15 residues. Germline assignment: CDR1 WSHSY and CDR2 SAAADI. Here the CDR3 DNA reads TGCGCCAGCAGTGATGGGCAGGGGAGACGAGAGACCCAGTACTTC. Translating it yields CASSDGQGRRETQYF.

The genes are TRBV12-3 or TRBV12-4 and TRBJ1-6; 7 bases map to TRBD1. V trimming: 1 base; J trimming: 9 bases; junction bases outside the gene matches: 3. The CDR3 covers 14 residues. CDR3 region: CASSLGQGGSPLHF. DNA of the CDR3: TGTGCCAGCAGTTTAGGACAGGGAGGTTCACCCCTCCACTTT.

The chain uses TRBV27 and TRBJ1-2; D gene unclear. The length of the CDR3 is 14 residues. The germline gives CDR1 MNHEY, CDR2 SMNVEV (reference sequence). V was clipped by 4 bases and J by 8 bases, with 17 bases between them. The CDR3 DNA reads as TGTGCCAGCAGTTACGAGGGTGCGTTAGGAGGCTACACCTTC. Its protein is CASSYEGALGGYTF.

V gene TRBV29-1 combines with J gene TRBJ1-2, with TRBD1 matching 8 bases. Germline V gives CDR1 SQVTM, CDR2 ANQGSEA. The CDR3 runs 13 residues. The ends lost 8 bases at V and 3 bases at J; junction bases unmatched: 8. The DNA for the CDR3 is TGCAGCTCTCGTACGGGACAGGACTATGGCTACACCTTC. Encoded protein: CSSRTGQDYGYTF.

The chain carries TRBV19 and TRBJ2-1, with TRBD1 matching 9 bases. CDR1 and CDR2 (germline): LNHDA, SQIVND (reference sequence). This CDR3 has 14 residues. Trimming at V came to 4 bases and at J to 4 bases, leaving 2 bases not matched to a gene. The CDR3 DNA sequence: TGTGCCAGTAGTAGACAGGGGGGATACAATGAGCAGTTCTTC. Translated: CASSRQGGYNEQFF.

J is TRBJ1-5 and V is TRBV20-1; D might be TRBD1 (5 bases). Trimming cost V 1 base and J 7 bases, with 11 bases left between them. Germline V gene sequence: CDR1 DFQATT, CDR2 SNEGSKA (reference sequence). The CDR3 contains 13 residues. The CDR3 region has the DNA TGCAGTGCTAGAGTTGGGGGGTACCAGCCCCAGCATTTT. Translated: CSARVGGYQPQHF.

The rearrangement links TRBV28 to TRBJ2-7, with D unresolved. This CDR3 has 17 amino acids. V dropped 4 bases and J dropped 1 base, with 20 bases sitting between them. Germline-derived CDR1 and CDR2 are MDHEN and SYDVKM. The CDR3 sequence: CASSSHFRQVSSYEQYF. CDR3 DNA sequence: TGTGCCAGCAGTTCCCACTTCCGGCAGGTCTCTTCCTACGAGCAGTACTTC.

The genes are TRBV5-1 and TRBJ2-5; D is perhaps TRBD2 (5 bases). Germline V CDR1 and CDR2: SGHRS, YFSETQ. There are 15 residues in the CDR3. V lost 4 bases, J lost 2 bases, and 15 bases lay in between. The CDR3 protein is CASSPPLGGQETQYF. The CDR3 nucleotides are TGCGCCAGCAGCCCCCCCCTAGGAGGTCAAGAGACCCAGTACTTC. Combining the CDR3 with reference TRBV5-1 and TRBJ2-5 gives the whole variable domain KAGVTQTPRYLIKTRGQQVTLSCSPISGHRSVSWYQQTPGQGLQFLFEYFSETQRNKGNFPGRFSGRQFSNSRSEMNVSTLELGDSALYLCASSPPLGGQETQYFGPGTRLLVL.

This clonotype came up a few times. The rearrangement uses TRBV6-1 and TRBJ2-2; TRBD2 agrees at 13 bases. This CDR3 comprises 17 residues. J was trimmed by 3 bases and V by 8 bases; bases with no gene match: 9. CDR1 and CDR2 from the germline V gene are MNHNS and SASEGT. The CDR3 coding sequence is TGTGCCAGCGGGGGACTAGCGGGATCCCACGACACCGGGGAGCTGTTTTTT. It encodes CASGGLAGSHDTGELFF.

This chain links TRBV6-1 with TRBJ1-3; D unclear. V lost 1 base and J 0 bases, leaving 16 bases between the germline ends. The CDR3 covers 18 residues. Germline CDR1 MNHNS, CDR2 SASEGT. CDR3 sequence reads: CASSEDPGRMHSGNTIYF. DNA for the CDR3: TGTGCCAGCAGTGAAGACCCCGGACGGATGCACTCTGGAAACACCATATATTTT.

The J gene is TRBJ1-1, the V gene TRBV10-2; TRBD1 might be the D (5 bases). The CDR3 sequence is 13 residues long. Trimming cost V 8 bases and J 0 bases, with 10 bases left between them. Germline V CDR1 and CDR2: WSHSY, SAAADI. In DNA form, the CDR3 reads TGCGCCAGCGCAGGGATCATGAACACTGAAGCTTTCTTT. Protein sequence: CASAGIMNTEAFF.

The table lists this clonotype with a few counts. The V call is TRBV20-1, the J call TRBJ2-7; D gene unclear. Trimming took 1 base from V and 2 from J, leaving 6 bases between them. The CDR3 covers 12 residues. The V gene's germline CDR1 is DFQATT and CDR2 SNEGSKA (reference sequence). CDR3 in DNA: TGCAGTGCTAGAGCAGACACCTACGAGCAGTACTTC. Translating gives CSARADTYEQYF.